One and the same sample provided the 18 T cell receptor beta chains below, sequenced in a study of cytomegalovirus exposure and HLA in healthy donors. Primers for the PCR totalled 60 Vbeta and 13 Jbeta. TCRdb's table, derived via immunoSEQ multiplex PCR, lists solely in-frame clones and lacks some. The sample has 75,000 to 90,000 clones, about 85% seen once; the top ten hold 7.4%. Material for sequencing was PBMCs. Receptors originate from a man between 40 and 49 years old in good health and CMV-seropositive.

The J gene is TRBJ2-7, the V gene TRBV2; TRBD1 matches at 9 bases. Germline V gene lookup returns CDR1 SNHLY and CDR2 FYNNEI. The junction had 7 bases not matched to a gene; V was cut back by 3 bases and J by 4 bases. CDR3 size: 15 residues. Here the CDR3 DNA reads TGTGCCAGCAGTGATGGGAGACAGGGGGTTTACGAGCAGTACTTC. Protein sequence: CASSDGRQGVYEQYF. The complete variable domain, with remaining parts taken from reference TRBV2 and TRBJ2-7, reads EPEVTQTPSHQVTQMGQEVILRCVPISNHLYFYWYRQILGQKVEFLVSFYNNEISEKSEIFDDQFSVERPDGSNFTLKIRSTKLEDSAMYFCASSDGRQGVYEQYFGPGTRLTVT.

The chain carries TRBV5-1 and TRBJ2-1; TRBD2 matches 11 bases. The trim removed 0 bases at V and 7 bases at J, leaving 6 bases unmatched. The CDR3 extends over 16 amino acids. Germline CDR1 SGHRS, CDR2 YFSETQ. The CDR3 DNA reads TGCGCCAGCAGCTTGGAGTCTAGCGGGAGGCGGAATGAGCAGTTCTTC. Translation gives CASSLESSGRRNEQFF.

This clone has only a few counts. The chain joins TRBV7-6 to TRBJ2-7; D is unresolved. CDR1 and CDR2 (germline): SGHVS, FNYEAQ. The CDR3 spans 13 residues. V was clipped by 3 bases and J by 0 bases, with 6 bases between them. The CDR3 spells CASSLRFSYEQYF. CDR3 bases: TGTGCCAGCAGCTTGAGGTTCTCCTACGAGCAGTACTTC.

The chain is built from TRBV27 and TRBJ1-5, with TRBD1 matching over 9 bases. The CDR3 has 14 amino acids. Germline loops: CDR1 MNHEY, CDR2 SMNVEV (reference sequence). V dropped 5 bases and J dropped 7; count of bases not matched to a gene: 6. The CDR3 loop is CASSKTGGAQPQHF. CDR3 nucleotide sequence: TGTGCCAGCAGTAAAACAGGGGGCGCCCAGCCCCAGCATTTT.

This chain connects TRBV5-4 to TRBJ1-1, with TRBD1 matching over 9 bases. The CDR3 length is 15 residues. The germline V gene has CDR1 SGHNT and CDR2 YYREEE (reference sequence). V trimming: 4 bases; J trimming: 1 base; junction bases outside the gene matches: 5. The chain's CDR3 is CASSRPGQGNTEAFF. The CDR3 region has the DNA TGTGCCAGCAGCCGGCCGGGACAGGGGAACACTGAAGCTTTCTTT.

The chain uses TRBV5-1 and TRBJ2-7, with 9 bases lining up with TRBD2. The V gene end was trimmed by 0 bases and the J gene end by 3 bases; junction bases not matched to a gene: 4. Germline V gene lookup returns CDR1 SGHRS and CDR2 YFSETQ. The CDR3 loop spans 15 amino acids. Written as DNA, the CDR3 is TGCGCCAGCAGCTTGGGGACTAGCGACTTCTACGAGCAGTACTTC. This sequence encodes CASSLGTSDFYEQYF.

The chain couples TRBV6-1 to TRBJ1-5; 7 bases map to TRBD1. Per germline, CDR1 MNHNS and CDR2 SASEGT. The V gene end was trimmed by 5 bases and the J gene end by 2 bases; junction bases not matched to a gene: 3. The CDR3 runs to 14 residues. As DNA, the CDR3 is TGTGCCAGCAGTCGAACAGGGGGCAATCAGCCCCAGCATTTT. Its translation: CASSRTGGNQPQHF.

V is TRBV6-6 and J is TRBJ1-2, with no clear D. The ends were cut back, 5 bases at V and 2 bases at J, with 9 bases in the middle. The germline V gene encodes CDR1 MNHNY and CDR2 SVGAGI (reference sequence). This CDR3 is 13 amino acids long. The CDR3 DNA reads as TGTGCCAGCAGTGCCACCGGGAACTATGGCTACACCTTC. Encoded protein: CASSATGNYGYTF.

The chain recombines TRBV9 with TRBJ2-1; 12 bases align to TRBD2. Losses at the gene ends were 3 bases for V and 5 bases for J; bases not matched to a gene: 3. The CDR3 contains 15 residues. CDR1 and CDR2 from the germline V gene are SGDLS and YYNGEE. DNA of the CDR3: TGTGCCAGCAGCGACGGACTAGCGGGAAACAATGAGCAGTTCTTC. Translated: CASSDGLAGNNEQFF.

The chain joins TRBV10-3 to TRBJ1-4; D unresolved. There are 16 residues in the CDR3. The V and J ends lost 0 bases and 6 bases respectively, with 14 bases between them. The germline CDR1 and CDR2 sequences are ENHRY and SYGVKD. The CDR3 nucleotides read TGTGCCATCAGTGAGTCATCGGGGTTTCTGTATGAAAAACTGTTTTTT. It specifies CAISESSGFLYEKLFF.

CDR3 loop: CASNPGTVASQYF. The CDR3 DNA reads as TGTGCCAGCAACCCCGGGACTGTTGCATCCCAGTACTTC. This chain joins TRBV6-6 and TRBJ2-5; TRBD2 might be the D (6 bases). The V end lost 7 bases, the J end lost 9 bases, and 18 bases lay between the germline ends. The CDR3 consists of 13 residues. Looked up from germline, CDR1 is MNHNY and CDR2 is SVGAGI (reference sequence).

The J gene is TRBJ2-7, the V gene TRBV27; 7 bases line up with TRBD1. V dropped 5 bases and J dropped 6; count of bases not matched to a gene: 7. CDR1 is MNHEY, CDR2 SMNVEV, per germline (reference sequence). The CDR3 runs 13 residues. The DNA of the CDR3 is TGTGCCAGCAGTCTCACGACAGGGCTCGAGCAGTACTTC. The encoded protein is CASSLTTGLEQYF.

The table lists this clone with a count of one. The chain employs TRBV6-1 and TRBJ2-1; 7 bases align to TRBD1. V lost 1 base and J lost 0; bases outside the gene matches: 9. Looked up from germline, CDR1 is MNHNS and CDR2 is SASEGT. There are 18 residues in the CDR3. The CDR3 DNA reads as TGTGCCAGCAGTGAAGGCCTAGGACAGGCCCGCTCCTACAATGAGCAGTTCTTC. This encodes CASSEGLGQARSYNEQFF.

V gene TRBV6-1 combines with J gene TRBJ2-1; weak D call: TRBD2 (6 bases). This CDR3 spans 14 amino acids. Trimming took 5 bases from V and 4 from J, leaving 12 bases between them. Germline V gives CDR1 MNHNS, CDR2 SASEGT. Here the CDR3 DNA reads TGTGCCAGCAGTAGGGACGCGGGATACAATGAGCAGTTCTTC. It codes for CASSRDAGYNEQFF.

The chain combines TRBV9 with TRBJ2-1; possible D gene TRBD2, 5 bases. V lost 3 bases to trimming and J lost 3 bases, with 7 bases between them. The germline V gene has CDR1 SGDLS and CDR2 YYNGEE. The CDR3 contains 13 residues. The CDR3 loop reads CASSGRDYNEQFF. The CDR3 DNA reads as TGTGCCAGCAGCGGCCGGGACTACAATGAGCAGTTCTTC. Full variable domain (missing parts from reference TRBV9 and TRBJ2-1): DSGVTQTPKHLITATGQRVTLRCSPRSGDLSVYWYQQSLDQGLQFLIQYYNGEERAKGNILERFSAQQFPDLHSELNLSSLELGDSALYFCASSGRDYNEQFFGPGTRLTVL.

This clone came up once. The rearrangement joins TRBV5-1 to TRBJ2-2, with 8 bases fitting TRBD2. V was clipped by 2 bases and J by 1 base; unmatched bases: 1. This CDR3 region has 15 residues. The V gene's germline CDR1 is SGHRS and CDR2 YFSETQ. CDR3 amino acids: CASSFTSGNTGELFF. The CDR3 DNA sequence: TGCGCCAGCAGCTTCACTAGCGGGAACACCGGGGAGCTGTTTTTT. The full variable domain, its missing parts supplied by reference TRBV5-1 and TRBJ2-2, is KAGVTQTPRYLIKTRGQQVTLSCSPISGHRSVSWYQQTPGQGLQFLFEYFSETQRNKGNFPGRFSGRQFSNSRSEMNVSTLELGDSALYLCASSFTSGNTGELFFGEGSRLTVL.

The V and J genes are TRBV6-6 and TRBJ1-2; 9 bases match TRBD1. The germline V gene has CDR1 MNHNY and CDR2 SVGAGI (reference sequence). J lost 4 bases, V lost 6 bases, and 6 bases had no gene match. This CDR3 contains 14 residues. Written as DNA, the CDR3 is TGTGCCAGCAGCCCGGGACAGGGAGGCTATGGCTACACCTTC. Amino acids: CASSPGQGGYGYTF.

CDR3: CASSQRLAGANEQFF. The DNA for the CDR3 is TGTGCCAGCAGTCAACGACTAGCGGGAGCCAATGAGCAGTTCTTC. The rearrangement links TRBV28 to TRBJ2-1, with 12 bases matching TRBD2. The V gene end was trimmed by 5 bases and the J gene end by 6 bases; junction bases not matched to a gene: 5. The CDR3 is 15 residues long. In germline, CDR1 is MDHEN, CDR2 SYDVKM.